These 12 T cell receptor beta chains originate from one sample sequenced in a study of tumor-infiltrating lymphocytes in glioblastoma multiforme. Multiple V-beta primers and a C-beta primer amplified TCRB from RNA. A single record per CDR3 protein comes from TCRdb applying MiXCR to the multiplex PCR reads. Of almost 15,000 distinct CDR3 sequences listed, roughly 70% are singletons. Sequenced: brain tumor tissue. Every receptor here comes from a male donor with glioblastoma.

On this clonotype itself: A much larger clone differs from this one at a single base, so this may be a read error. The V call is TRBV11-2, the J call TRBJ2-5, with D unresolved. The germline gives CDR1 SGHAT, CDR2 FQNNGV. The CDR3 runs 13 residues. Trimming pared 11 bases from V and 5 bases from J, leaving 18 bases between. This chain's CDR3 is CACNRGPGETQYF. CDR3 bases: TGTGCCTGCAACCGAGGCCCCGGGGAGACCCAGTACTTC.

The chain couples TRBV12-3 or TRBV12-4 to TRBJ2-7, with 8 bases identical to TRBD1. The CDR3 is 13 amino acids. The V segment lost 6 bases and the J segment 5 bases; nucleotides outside the gene matches: 6. The CDR3 DNA follows: TGTGCCAGCAGCCTCAGGGGGCAGGACGAGCAGTACTTC. This encodes CASSLRGQDEQYF.

With regard to this clonotype: This likely comes from a read error, as the CDR3 has no conserved phenylalanine or tryptophan at its end. The rearrangement uses TRBV11-2 and TRBJ2-7; 7 positions match TRBD1. CDR1 and CDR2 (germline): SGHAT, FQNNGV. Trimming removed 3 bases from V and 7 bases from J; junction bases left unmatched: 12. This CDR3 is 15 amino acids long. In nucleotides, the CDR3 is TGTGCCAGCAGCTTCTCCAGAGACAGGGTATGGGAGCAGTACCTT. Translating it yields CASSFSRDRVWEQYL.

With regard to this clonotype: No conserved phenylalanine or tryptophan ends this CDR3, so it is likely a read error. CDR3 in DNA: TGCAGTGCCCCGCGTGGGCCTTATGATGGCTACACCATC. Its translation: CSAPRGPYDGYTI. This chain connects TRBV20-1 to TRBJ1-2; unclear D gene. The CDR3 loop spans 13 amino acids. CDR1 is DFQATT, CDR2 SNEGSKA, per germline (reference sequence). Trimming left V 6 bases short and J 6 bases short, with 17 bases between.

The sample holds a few counts of this clonotype. This chain uses TRBV28 with TRBJ2-3; TRBD2 aligns across 13 bases. The germline gives CDR1 MDHEN, CDR2 SYDVKM. V lost 7 bases to trimming and J lost 0 bases; unmatched junction nucleotides: 22. The CDR3 consists of 22 residues. CDR3 sequence (DNA): TGTGCCAGCACCGAACCCCTCGGACTAGCGGGAGAGGGAGGGGGAAGCACAGATACGCAGTATTTT. It yields the protein CASTEPLGLAGEGGGSTDTQYF.

The chain joins TRBV11-2 to TRBJ2-7, with TRBD2 identical over 7 bases. The CDR3 consists of 15 residues. The V segment lost 4 bases and the J segment 6 bases; nucleotides outside the gene matches: 12. Germline V CDR1 and CDR2: SGHAT, FQNNGV. CDR3 in amino acids: CASSSVRVAGAEQYF. CDR3 DNA sequence: TGTGCCAGCAGCTCTGTTAGGGTAGCGGGCGCCGAGCAGTACTTC.

There are many counts of this clonotype. The CDR3 spells CASSEGLAEAYEQYF. The CDR3 DNA reads TGTGCCAGTAGTGAAGGACTAGCGGAGGCCTACGAGCAGTACTTC. The J gene is TRBJ2-7, the V gene TRBV19; TRBD2 aligns across 10 bases. Germline values: CDR1 LNHDA, CDR2 SQIVND (reference sequence). The CDR3 extends over 15 amino acids. The V and J ends lost 5 bases and 2 bases, in that order; junction bases with no gene match: 6.

Comment on this clonotype: A read error may account for a junction end that differs from germline. The V gene is TRBV29-1, the J gene TRBJ1-1; D is unresolved. From germline, CDR1 is SQVTM and CDR2 ANQGSEA. The CDR3 length is 13 residues. CDR3 residues: CSGVADPNAEAFF. The CDR3 DNA reads as TGCAGCGGTGTGGCGGACCCGAACGCTGAAGCTTTCTTT.

The chain has TRBV28 and TRBJ2-1; unclear D gene. The CDR3 has 12 residues. Between the trimmed V and J ends, which lost 10 bases and 2 bases, there was a span of 9 bases. Germline CDR1 and CDR2: MDHEN and SYDVKM. The CDR3 here is CATIGPYNEQFF. CDR3 nucleotide sequence: TGTGCCACCATCGGGCCCTACAATGAGCAGTTCTTC.

V usage is TRBV5-6 and J usage is TRBJ2-3; TRBD2 agrees at 8 bases. From germline, CDR1 is SGHDT and CDR2 YYEEEE. The CDR3 spans 16 residues. The trim removed 4 bases at V and 2 bases at J, leaving 9 bases unmatched. The CDR3 sequence: CASSLERGTHTDTQYF. The CDR3 nucleotides are TGTGCCAGCAGCCTAGAGCGGGGGACTCACACAGATACGCAGTATTTT.

This clonotype was seen a handful of times. This rearrangement joins TRBV11-2 to TRBJ2-1; tentative D call: TRBD2 (5 bases). V was cut by 3 bases and J by 4 bases, with 10 bases left in between. Germline CDR1 and CDR2: SGHAT and FQNNGV. This CDR3 is built from 14 residues. Here the CDR3 DNA reads TGTGCCAGCAGCTTGAGCGGAGTTTACAATGAGCAGTTCTTC. The encoded protein is CASSLSGVYNEQFF.

With regard to this clonotype: A junction boundary mismatches the germline segment, possibly from a read error. The chain is built from TRBV24-1 and TRBJ1-2, with TRBD1 identical over 8 bases. This CDR3 has 15 amino acids. From germline, CDR1 is KGHDR and CDR2 SFDVKD. The CDR3 bases are TGTGCCACCAGTGACGCAGGGGGCGCGGACTATGGCTGCGCCTTC. The encoded protein is CATSDAGGADYGCAF.